This paragraph covers one T cell receptor beta chain sequence. This clonotype was found once. Its recognized antigen is unknown. Nothing much larger sits one base from this clone, and base qualities are not available. One read alone makes for weak evidence. This sample was taken from a study of T cell repertoires in cytomegalovirus infection (dated by TCRdb to between 2017 and 2020). Concerning the study at large: Donor HLA type was relevant to the analysis, as public TCR beta signatures indicated carriage of CMV infection together with the matching HLA type. Summary of the overall study and its limitations: In both this cohort and an independent cohort of a few hundred donors, the cumulative frequency of public TCR beta family members distinguished carriers of CMV infection plus the relevant HLA type. The ex vivo response was dominated by HLA-C-restricted CMV-specific TCR beta clonotypes, which also provided the single most frequent clonotype in two of eight donors.

V gives up 3 bases and J gives up 4 bases, and the segment between their germline ends measures 16 bases. The CDR1 and CDR2 encoded by the germline V gene are SNHLY and FYNNEI. There are 16 amino acids in the CDR3, from cysteine to phenylalanine inclusive. Only the CDR3 portion is preserved as DNA: 48 bases, with reading frame beginning at the first base. For sequencing, an Illumina HiSeq 1500 was employed. TCRdb ran its own pipeline on the public reads, namely fastp trimming at Q25 and MiXCR clone calling, and kept in-frame beta chains. One record per CDR3 amino acid sequence lists the most common genes and DNA. In this sample the table shows just under 550,000 distinct CDR3 sequences, about 30% of which occur a single time. Jointly, the top ten make up less than 15% of the sample.

The sample taken for sequencing was PBMCs. The V and J segments used are TRBV2 and TRBJ1-5, with TRBD1 perhaps the D gene, on 5 matching bases. This clonotype was obtained from a human donor in good health (CMV status not recorded). Some clones in this sample may be carry-over from other donors' samples. The CDR3 region: CASSEGGRRPNQPQHF. The nucleotide sequence is given as TGTGCCAGCAGTGAGGGGGGTAGGCGGCCAAATCAGCCCCAGCATTTT.